This entry lists 7 T cell receptor beta chains sequenced from one sample in a study of response to subunit inactivated influenza vaccine. TCRdb re-called the RT-PCR reads with MiXCR, one entry per CDR3 protein. The sample includes some 800,000 distinct CDR3 sequences, about 20% of them seen just once. The sample was PBMCs from blood, taken around 5 days after vaccination. The receptors shown here come from a man aged 45-65 years who received an inactivated influenza vaccine.

Only a few counts were recorded for this clonotype. The chain carries TRBV5-1 and TRBJ2-5; the D is unclear. This CDR3 has 14 amino acids. CDR1 and CDR2 from the germline V gene are SGHRS and YFSETQ. The V and J ends lost 2 bases and 2 bases respectively, with 10 bases between them. In DNA form, the CDR3 reads TGCGCCAGCAGCTTAAGTGGTCCTCAAGAGACCCAGTACTTC. Residues: CASSLSGPQETQYF.

V gene TRBV9 combines with J gene TRBJ2-2; maybe TRBD2 (6 bases). V was trimmed by 0 bases and J by 4 bases, leaving 13 bases between them. Germline-derived CDR1 and CDR2 are SGDLS and YYNGEE. This CDR3 comprises 16 residues. Here the CDR3 reads CASSVELPGVTGELFF. The CDR3 DNA sequence: TGTGCCAGCAGCGTAGAACTACCGGGGGTCACCGGGGAGCTGTTTTTT.

The V gene is TRBV4-1, the J gene TRBJ2-4; 10 bases line up with TRBD1. Germline V gene data show CDR1 as MGHRA and CDR2 as YSYEKL. V shed 3 bases, J shed 7 bases, and the junction held 6 bases outside the gene matches. The CDR3 runs 15 residues. The CDR3 spells CASSQVPGQGNIQYF. The CDR3 DNA reads TGCGCCAGCAGCCAGGTGCCGGGACAGGGGAACATTCAGTACTTC.

This chain connects TRBV11-2 to TRBJ2-3; TRBD2 matches at 11 bases. CDR1 is SGHAT, CDR2 FQNNGV, per germline. The CDR3 consists of 17 residues. With V trimmed by 1 base and J by 4 bases, 7 bases remained unmatched. The CDR3 sequence: CASSLVLAGGPPDTQYF. In DNA form, the CDR3 reads TGTGCCAGCAGCTTAGTTTTAGCGGGAGGGCCCCCAGATACGCAGTATTTT.

This clonotype has just a few counts. The rearrangement uses TRBV3-1 and TRBJ1-1; no clear D. This CDR3 is built from 15 residues. Per germline, CDR1 LGHDT and CDR2 YNNKEL (reference sequence). V shed 4 bases and J shed 1 base, with 13 bases lying between them. The CDR3 nucleotides are TGTGCCAGCAGCCCAAGGGTCCTCGCGAACACTGAAGCTTTCTTT. Amino acid sequence: CASSPRVLANTEAFF.

The chain has TRBV7-2 and TRBJ1-3, with D uncertain. Germline V gene data show CDR1 as SGHTA and CDR2 as FQGNSA. Trimming cost V 5 bases and J 4 bases, with 15 bases left between them. The CDR3 contains 15 residues. The CDR3 protein is CASSTTGNPGNTIYF. CDR3 in DNA: TGTGCCAGCAGCACCACCGGGAACCCGGGAAACACCATATATTTT.

This sequence joins TRBV12-3 or TRBV12-4 and TRBJ2-3; TRBD2 matches at 11 bases. V gave up 7 bases and J gave up 4 bases; unmatched junction bases: 7. The CDR3 has 15 residues. DNA of the CDR3: TGTGCCAGCACCCTACTAGCGGGGGACGCAGATACGCAGTATTTT. This encodes CASTLLAGDADTQYF.